The next 27 T cell receptor beta chains were all read from a single sample in a study of T cell repertoires in cytomegalovirus infection. In TCRdb, the reads were re-called with MiXCR into one record per CDR3 protein. Of 110,000 to 150,000 distinct CDR3 sequences in the sample, roughly 6% were seen once. Sequencing was performed on PBMCs. All receptors derive from a human donor in good health (CMV status not recorded). Some clones in this sample may be carry-over from other donors' samples.

This clonotype came up many times. The V gene is TRBV5-5, the J gene TRBJ1-2; D unresolved. The CDR3 sequence is 14 residues long. In germline, CDR1 is SGHKS, CDR2 YYEKEE (reference sequence). Trimming took off 1 base at V and 4 bases at J, with 11 bases between the two ends. CDR3 in DNA: TGTGCCAGCAGCTTGCCCGGTAGAAGCTATGGCTACACCTTC. Translated: CASSLPGRSYGYTF. Filled out from reference TRBV5-5 and TRBJ1-2, the complete variable domain reads DAGVTQSPTHLIKTRGQQVTLRCSPISGHKSVSWYQQVLGQGPQFIFQYYEKEERGRGNFPDRFSARQFPNYSSELNVNALLLGDSALYLCASSLPGRSYGYTFGSGTRLTVV.

The chain is built from TRBV4-1 and TRBJ2-7; possibly TRBD1 or TRBD2 for D (5 bases each). This CDR3 is 17 amino acids long. Germline values: CDR1 MGHRA, CDR2 YSYEKL. The V end was cut by 1 base, the J end by 2 bases, with 18 bases between. This CDR3 reads CASSQGGLGDRAYEQYF. The CDR3 nucleotides are TGCGCCAGCAGCCAAGGCGGGCTGGGAGACAGAGCCTACGAGCAGTACTTC.

Ten or more counts support this clonotype. V gene TRBV7-2 combines with J gene TRBJ2-3; D possibly uses TRBD1 or TRBD2 (6 bases each). Germline V gives CDR1 SGHTA, CDR2 FQGNSA. The V and J ends lost 1 base and 7 bases respectively, with 12 bases between them. This CDR3 is 14 amino acids long. The DNA of the CDR3 is TGTGCCAGCAGCTTAGGGGGGGCGGGATATACGCAGTATTTT. This translates into CASSLGGAGYTQYF.

In the case of this clonotype: This sequence may be a read error, since a much larger clone differs from it by one base. This rearrangement joins TRBV20-1 to TRBJ2-5, with 8 nucleotides matching TRBD2. Germline V lookup: CDR1 DFQATT, CDR2 SNEGSKA (reference sequence). J was trimmed by 6 bases and V by 4 bases; bases with no gene match: 7. The CDR3 has 13 amino acids. The CDR3 DNA reads as TGCAGTGCTACCGGGACTAGACATAAGACCCAGTACTTC. This translates into CSATGTRHKTQYF.

This clonotype was recorded at least ten times. This chain joins TRBV6-2 or TRBV6-3 and TRBJ1-5; D is unresolved. There are 16 residues in the CDR3. Per the germline V gene, CDR1 is MNHEY and CDR2 is SVGEGT. Trimming took 2 bases from V and 2 from J, leaving 13 bases between them. DNA for the CDR3: TGTGCCAGCAGTTACGGCTCAGAATTGGGCAATCAGCCCCAGCATTTT. Translation: CASSYGSELGNQPQHF.

The genes are TRBV14 and TRBJ1-4, with D unresolved. The CDR3 runs to 16 residues. CDR1 and CDR2 from the germline V gene are SGHDN and FVKESK. The germline V and J ends were trimmed by 0 bases and 0 bases, with 8 bases remaining between them. CDR3 sequence reads: CASSQDEGTTNEKLFF. For the CDR3, the DNA is TGTGCCAGCAGCCAAGATGAAGGGACAACTAATGAAAAACTGTTTTTT.

This clonotype occurred a few times. This sequence joins TRBV7-4 and TRBJ2-7; no clear D gene. CDR1 and CDR2 from the germline V gene are SGHVT and SQSDAQ. Between the trimmed V and J ends, which lost 1 base and 2 bases, there was a span of 15 bases. The CDR3 totals 16 residues. CDR3 DNA: TGTGCCAGCAGCTTAGGTTTTCGACCGAGTACCTACGAGCAGTACTTC. Its protein is CASSLGFRPSTYEQYF.

This clonotype was counted at least ten times. J is TRBJ2-3 and V is TRBV7-3; 8 nucleotides agree with TRBD2. The CDR3 contains 14 residues. Germline V gene lookup returns CDR1 SGHTA and CDR2 FQGTGA. The V segment lost 5 bases and the J segment 5 bases; nucleotides outside the gene matches: 6. Written as DNA, the CDR3 is TGTGCCAGCAGCCTTCGGGGGGGCCAAGATACGCAGTATTTT. Amino acid sequence: CASSLRGGQDTQYF.

This clonotype was seen repeatedly, ten times or more. The CDR3, as DNA: TGTGCCAGCAGCTTATTTCGAGGAGACATGAACACTGAAGCTTTCTTT. It codes for CASSLFRGDMNTEAFF. The chain links TRBV7-2 to TRBJ1-1, with unresolved D. With 2 bases removed from V and 0 bases from J, the gap between germline ends came to 13 bases. Looked up from germline, CDR1 is SGHTA and CDR2 is FQGNSA. CDR3 size: 16 residues.

In this sample, this clonotype turned up many times. The chain links TRBV7-2 to TRBJ2-1; 12 bases are shared with TRBD2. This CDR3 contains 16 residues. Germline-derived CDR1 and CDR2 are SGHTA and FQGNSA. V lost 6 bases, J lost 9 bases, and 12 bases stayed unmatched. CDR3 coding DNA: TGTGCCAGCAGTCAAAGAAGACTAGCGGGGGTCCGTGAGCAGTTCTTC. Residues: CASSQRRLAGVREQFF.

This clonotype was seen at least ten times. The chain employs TRBV28 and TRBJ2-7, with D perhaps TRBD1 (6 bases). V was trimmed by 5 bases and J by 6 bases, leaving 20 bases between them. From germline, CDR1 is MDHEN and CDR2 SYDVKM. This CDR3 is built from 15 residues. The CDR3 region is CASSVGQTFSSEQYF. The CDR3 DNA sequence: TGTGCCAGCAGTGTCGGACAGACCTTTTCGTCCGAGCAGTACTTC.

Many counts were recorded for this clonotype. The chain employs TRBV4-1 and TRBJ1-2; 9 nucleotides align to TRBD1. The CDR3 consists of 15 residues. CDR1 is MGHRA and CDR2 is YSYEKL in the germline V gene. V gave up 4 bases and J gave up 8 bases; unmatched junction bases: 11. The CDR3 loop is CASSLYTQGAEGYTF. CDR3 DNA sequence: TGCGCCAGCAGCCTATATACACAGGGGGCGGAAGGCTACACCTTC.

This clonotype appeared a few times. The V call is TRBV29-1, the J call TRBJ1-2; possible D gene TRBD1, 6 bases. Germline V CDR1 and CDR2: SQVTM, ANQGSEA. V was pared by 6 bases and J by 1 base, with 12 bases between. The CDR3 totals 13 residues. The CDR3 bases are TGCAGCGTGGGGACAACTAATAACTATGGCTACACCTTC. This sequence encodes CSVGTTNNYGYTF.

This chain connects TRBV6-2 or TRBV6-3 to TRBJ2-7; D remains ambiguous. Trimming took off 6 bases at V and 1 base at J, with 13 bases between the two ends. This CDR3 contains 14 residues. Per germline, CDR1 MNHEY and CDR2 SVGEGT. CDR3 nucleotides: TGTGCCAGCAGAGGGCGCGCAGGTTCCTACGAGCAGTACTTC. This sequence encodes CASRGRAGSYEQYF.

This clonotype was counted between two and nine times. The J gene is TRBJ2-6, the V gene TRBV7-9; possibly TRBD1 or TRBD2 for D (5 bases each). V was trimmed by 7 bases and J by 4 bases, leaving 17 bases between them. There are 16 residues in the CDR3. From germline, CDR1 is SEHNR and CDR2 FQNEAQ (reference sequence). The CDR3 DNA reads as TGTGCCAGCACCGTCTCGAGGGGTGTGGGGGCCAACGTCCTGACTTTC. Its translation is CASTVSRGVGANVLTF.

The rearrangement links TRBV29-1 to TRBJ1-5, with a weak D call TRBD1 (6 bases). Germline values: CDR1 SQVTM, CDR2 ANQGSEA. V was pared by 6 bases and J by 4 bases, with 13 bases between. The CDR3 sequence is 13 residues long. The CDR3 DNA follows: TGCAGCGTCGGACAGCAATTTAATCAGCCCCAGCATTTT. Protein: CSVGQQFNQPQHF.

There are many counts of this clonotype. This rearrangement joins TRBV28 to TRBJ1-1; D might be TRBD1 (5 bases). V lost 2 bases, J lost 8 bases, and 12 bases lay in between. The length of the CDR3 is 13 residues. Germline V gives CDR1 MDHEN, CDR2 SYDVKM. CDR3: CASSLRLGQEAFF. The CDR3 DNA reads TGTGCCAGCAGTTTAAGGCTGGGGCAGGAAGCTTTCTTT.

This clonotype was detected many times. This chain uses TRBV7-2 with TRBJ1-4, with TRBD1 matching 7 bases. CDR1 is SGHTA, CDR2 FQGNSA, per germline. The V and J ends lost 5 bases and 7 bases, in that order; junction bases with no gene match: 7. This CDR3 comprises 14 residues. The CDR3, as DNA: TGTGCCAGCAGCCTCCGGGACAGAGGTGAAAAACTGTTTTTT. Amino acid sequence: CASSLRDRGEKLFF. The full variable domain, with the rest looked up from reference TRBV7-2 and TRBJ1-4, is GAGVSQSPSNKVTEKGKDVELRCDPISGHTALYWYRQSLGQGLEFLIYFQGNSAPDKSGLPSDRFSAERTGGSVSTLTIQRTQQEDSAVYLCASSLRDRGEKLFFGSGTQLSVL.

This clonotype was picked up a small number of times. This rearrangement joins TRBV6-1 to TRBJ1-5, with a possible D match to TRBD1 (5 bases). Per germline, CDR1 MNHNS and CDR2 SASEGT. Trimming removed 3 bases at V and 1 base at J, with 7 bases between. This CDR3 comprises 14 residues. CDR3 nucleotide sequence: TGTGCCAGCAGTGACAGGGAAAGCAATCAGCCCCAGCATTTT. The encoded protein is CASSDRESNQPQHF.

Ten or more counts support this clonotype. The chain couples TRBV7-3 to TRBJ2-2; unclear D gene. The V and J ends lost 2 bases and 0 bases respectively, with 7 bases between them. There are 15 residues in the CDR3. Germline V gene data show CDR1 as SGHTA and CDR2 as FQGTGA. The CDR3 protein is CASSLLGANTGELFF. In DNA form, the CDR3 reads TGTGCCAGCAGCTTACTTGGGGCGAACACCGGGGAGCTGTTTTTT.

This clonotype came up a few times. The chain employs TRBV19 and TRBJ1-4; tentatively, D is TRBD1 (6 bases). Per the germline V gene, CDR1 is LNHDA and CDR2 is SQIVND (reference sequence). The CDR3 loop spans 15 amino acids. The V gene lost 7 bases and the J gene lost 7 bases, with 19 bases spanning the gap. CDR3 nucleotide sequence: TGTGCCAGTAACGATCGGGGCAGGGGAGGTGAAAAACTGTTTTTT. Encoded protein: CASNDRGRGGEKLFF.

This clonotype was found many times. The chain combines TRBV7-2 with TRBJ2-5; D gene ambiguous. CDR1 is SGHTA and CDR2 is FQGNSA in the germline V gene. There are 11 residues in the CDR3. V lost 7 bases and J lost 2, with 5 bases in between. CDR3 nucleotide sequence: TGTGCCAGCACCCTACAAGAGACCCAGTACTTC. Translating it yields CASTLQETQYF.

This clonotype occurred many times. The chain is built from TRBV7-2 and TRBJ2-3; TRBD2 might be the D (6 bases). Per the germline V gene, CDR1 is SGHTA and CDR2 is FQGNSA. V shed 2 bases and J shed 2 bases, with 14 bases lying between them. The CDR3 is 16 residues long. The CDR3 loop reads CASSLTGTVITDTQYF. In DNA, the CDR3 is TGTGCCAGCAGCTTAACCGGGACTGTTATCACAGATACGCAGTATTTT.

This clonotype was picked up a small number of times. This chain connects TRBV20-1 to TRBJ2-3, with D perhaps matching TRBD2 (7 bases). With 5 bases removed from V and 3 bases from J, the gap between germline ends came to 12 bases. The length of the CDR3 is 13 residues. The germline gives CDR1 DFQATT, CDR2 SNEGSKA (reference sequence). Here the CDR3 reads CSAGGGLTDTQYF. Written as DNA, the CDR3 is TGCAGTGCTGGGGGGGGCCTAACAGATACGCAGTATTTT.

This clonotype was seen a few times. In nucleotides, the CDR3 is TGCAGCGTGGCTGGACAGGGCACCTACAATGAGCAGTTCTTC. It yields the protein CSVAGQGTYNEQFF. The chain recombines TRBV29-1 with TRBJ2-1; TRBD1 agrees at 8 bases. The V gene's germline CDR1 is SQVTM and CDR2 ANQGSEA. Unmatched junction bases numbered 6, after V lost 6 bases and J lost 2 bases. The CDR3 runs to 14 residues.

This clonotype was detected many times. For the CDR3, the DNA is TGTGCCAGCAGCTCGAGGTACAATGAGCAGTTCTTC. Protein sequence: CASSSRYNEQFF. The chain recombines TRBV2 with TRBJ2-1; D remains ambiguous. CDR3 length: 12 residues. Looked up from germline, CDR1 is SNHLY and CDR2 is FYNNEI. V shed 6 bases and J shed 4 bases, with 7 bases lying between them.

This clonotype showed up many times. CDR3 amino acids: CASSGGSSYNEQFF. Here the CDR3 DNA reads TGTGCCAGCTCCGGTGGGAGCTCCTACAATGAGCAGTTCTTC. This chain uses TRBV18 with TRBJ2-1, with a tentative D call TRBD2 (5 bases). Trimming stripped 6 bases from V and 0 bases from J, with 9 bases between. The CDR3 length is 14 residues. The germline V gene has CDR1 KGHSH and CDR2 LQKENI.